This T cell receptor beta chain was profiled in a study of T cell responses to AZD1222 COVID-19 vaccine. General study points: Possibly, clonal diversity was underestimated; donors were largely white British and included more females. Among those given AZD1222, only five or six were seropositive at baseline. The CD4 TCRs associated with vaccination extended across spike and predominated at 160-218 and 743-854.

Notes on this clone: What it recognizes is unknown.

Per the germline V gene, CDR1 is KGHDR and CDR2 is SFDVKD. The V segment lost 5 bases and the J segment 2 bases; nucleotides outside the gene matches: 16. The length of the CDR3 is 19 residues. Produced via immunoSEQ multiplex PCR; TCRdb's table is partial and in-frame only. The table lists 90,000 to 150,000 clones, about nine tenths of them singletons. Sample: peripheral blood, taken on day 0 of AZD1222 vaccination. The gene calls are TRBV24-1 and TRBJ2-7, with TRBD1 matching over 11 bases. This clonotype was sampled from an adult in good health. For the CDR3, the DNA is TGTGCCACCAGTGGGGAAAGGACAGGGGGCCTGATTAGCGCCTACGAGCAGTACTTC. Its protein product is CATSGERTGGLISAYEQYF.